Each of the 19 T cell receptor beta chains below was sequenced from the same sample in a study of human T cells and chemical hapten exposure. MiXCR was run by TCRdb on the RACE reads, yielding one entry per CDR3 protein. The sample shows some 360,000 distinct CDR3 sequences, 5% to 6.5% of them seen only once. The time point: pre-sensitization, week 0. Treatment denoted: therapeutic diphenylcyclopropenone sensitization with weekly scalp DPC. Sample: whole blood, taken in connection with sensitization to the hapten diphenylcyclopropenone (DPC). These receptors were obtained from a woman between 50 and 59 years old with alopecia areata. Some clones in this sample may be carry-over from other donors' samples.

This clonotype was picked up many times. V gene TRBV24-1 combines with J gene TRBJ2-3; TRBD2 agrees at 7 bases. Per germline, CDR1 KGHDR and CDR2 SFDVKD. The V and J ends lost 6 bases and 6 bases, in that order; junction bases with no gene match: 11. The CDR3 is 15 residues long. CDR3 DNA sequence: TGTGCCACCAGTCGGGGGACGGGAGGCGACGATACGCAGTATTTT. Translating gives CATSRGTGGDDTQYF.

This clonotype has a count of ten or more. This chain links TRBV10-3 with TRBJ2-7; 9 nucleotides align to TRBD2. CDR1 ENHRY and CDR2 SYGVKD come from the germline V gene. Trimming at V came to 3 bases and at J to 5 bases, leaving 8 bases not matched to a gene. The length of the CDR3 is 15 residues. The chain's CDR3 is CAISDEGTSLDEQYF. The CDR3 nucleotides are TGTGCCATCAGTGATGAGGGGACTAGCCTCGACGAGCAGTACTTC.

The V and J genes are TRBV5-1 and TRBJ1-1, with TRBD1 as a possible D gene (5 bases). The CDR3 runs 15 residues. The germline CDR1 and CDR2 sequences are SGHRS and YFSETQ. The ends were cut back, 4 bases at V and 3 bases at J, with 16 bases in the middle. CDR3 amino acids: CASSPSRGEDTEAFF. The CDR3 coding sequence is TGCGCCAGCAGCCCTTCGAGAGGGGAGGACACTGAAGCTTTCTTT.

V and J are TRBV3-1 and TRBJ1-3; D is undetermined. The CDR3 has 16 amino acids. Germline V gives CDR1 LGHDT, CDR2 YNNKEL (reference sequence). Trimming removed 0 bases from V and 3 bases from J, with 12 bases in between. The CDR3 coding sequence is TGTGCCAGCAGCCAAGATTGGGCAGGCAGTGGAAACACCATATATTTT. It specifies CASSQDWAGSGNTIYF.

This clonotype was counted ten times or more. V and J are TRBV7-2 and TRBJ2-7; D call uncertain. The CDR3 spans 14 residues. Trimming left V 0 bases short and J 5 bases short, with 11 bases between. Germline V gene sequence: CDR1 SGHTA, CDR2 FQGNSA. The DNA of the CDR3 is TGTGCCAGCAGCTTAGCCTTTATGAACCACGAGCAGTACTTC. It codes for CASSLAFMNHEQYF.

This clonotype has just a few counts. This sequence joins TRBV7-2 and TRBJ2-2; D gene uncertain. This CDR3 spans 13 amino acids. V lost 5 bases and J 7 bases, leaving 11 bases between the germline ends. Germline CDR1 is SGHTA and CDR2 is FQGNSA. For the CDR3, the DNA is TGTGCCAGCAGCCCCATCAGGAACGGGGAGCTGTTTTTT. Encoded protein: CASSPIRNGELFF.

This clonotype was detected ten times or more. The gene calls are TRBV7-2 and TRBJ2-3, with 9 bases lining up with TRBD2. The CDR3 runs 17 residues. The junction had 12 bases not matched to a gene; V was cut back by 5 bases and J by 3 bases. Germline-derived CDR1 and CDR2 are SGHTA and FQGNSA. For the CDR3, the DNA is TGTGCCAGCAGCCCCCCGGAAGCGGGGGGTGAGACAGATACGCAGTATTTT. This translates into CASSPPEAGGETDTQYF.

The chain couples TRBV5-1 to TRBJ2-1; tentatively, D is TRBD1 (5 bases). This CDR3 region has 16 residues. The germline gives CDR1 SGHRS, CDR2 YFSETQ. V lost 4 bases and J lost 6, with 20 bases in between. The CDR3: CASSQKGQPGFNEQFF. The CDR3, as DNA: TGCGCCAGCAGCCAAAAGGGGCAGCCAGGCTTCAATGAGCAGTTCTTC.

The chain carries TRBV7-9 and TRBJ1-5; tentative D call: TRBD1 (6 bases). The CDR3 has 16 residues. V was trimmed by 1 base and J by 7 bases, leaving 17 bases between them. Germline values: CDR1 SEHNR, CDR2 FQNEAQ (reference sequence). The chain's CDR3 is CASSLEVTGQGQPQHF. CDR3 bases: TGTGCCAGCAGCTTAGAAGTCACAGGGCAAGGACAGCCCCAGCATTTT.

The V and J genes are TRBV6-1 and TRBJ1-1; D remains ambiguous. Per the germline V gene, CDR1 is MNHNS and CDR2 is SASEGT. The V gene lost 7 bases and the J gene lost 2 bases, with 14 bases spanning the gap. This CDR3 has 14 residues. This chain's CDR3 is CASTLEADNTEAFF. Here the CDR3 DNA reads TGTGCCAGCACCCTGGAGGCAGATAACACTGAAGCTTTCTTT.

This clonotype has just a few counts. The rearrangement joins TRBV11-2 to TRBJ2-7; possibly TRBD1 for D (6 bases). Germline CDR1 SGHAT, CDR2 FQNNGV. The V gene lost 1 base and the J gene lost 7 bases, with 14 bases spanning the gap. This CDR3 spans 14 amino acids. The CDR3: CASSLVTGLREQYF. The CDR3 nucleotides are TGTGCCAGCAGCTTAGTAACAGGGCTCCGGGAGCAGTACTTC.

In this sample, this clonotype turned up many times. This chain joins TRBV6-2 or TRBV6-3 and TRBJ2-1, with unresolved D. Germline V gives CDR1 MNHEY, CDR2 SVGEGT. The CDR3 is made up of 13 amino acids. V shed 3 bases and J shed 9 bases, with 12 bases lying between them. The CDR3 protein is CASSYTSNVEQFF. The CDR3 bases are TGTGCCAGCAGTTATACTTCCAACGTTGAGCAGTTCTTC.

The V gene is TRBV20-1, the J gene TRBJ2-2, with D maybe TRBD2 (5 bases). V lost 0 bases, J lost 4 bases, and 12 bases lay in between. Germline lookup yields CDR1 DFQATT and CDR2 SNEGSKA (reference sequence). This CDR3 is 15 amino acids long. The CDR3 protein is CSARDGSRGTGELFF. CDR3 DNA sequence: TGCAGTGCTAGAGACGGCTCCCGGGGCACCGGGGAGCTGTTTTTT.

At least ten counts were recorded for this clonotype. The V call is TRBV5-1, the J call TRBJ2-2, with TRBD1 identical over 10 bases. V was clipped by 2 bases and J by 4 bases; unmatched bases: 8. The germline CDR1 and CDR2 sequences are SGHRS and YFSETQ. CDR3 length: 17 residues. CDR3 nucleotide sequence: TGCGCCAGCAGCTTCCTCGGGACAGGGGTTAGCACCGGGGAGCTGTTTTTT. This encodes CASSFLGTGVSTGELFF.

The table lists this clonotype with a few counts. The J gene is TRBJ2-4, the V gene TRBV4-2; D remains ambiguous. Germline loops: CDR1 LGHNA, CDR2 YNFKEQ. Deletions cut 0 bases from V and 0 bases from J, with 6 bases between. The CDR3 is 15 amino acids. For the CDR3, the DNA is TGTGCCAGCAGCCAAGATAACGAAGCCAAAAACATTCAGTACTTC. This translates into CASSQDNEAKNIQYF.

This clonotype was detected many times. V usage is TRBV20-1 and J usage is TRBJ2-3; TRBD2 is a possible D gene (6 bases). The ends were cut back, 5 bases at V and 6 bases at J, with 9 bases in the middle. The CDR3 totals 11 residues. Germline V gene data show CDR1 as DFQATT and CDR2 as SNEGSKA (reference sequence). The CDR3 here is CSAGAGDTQYF. In nucleotides, the CDR3 is TGCAGTGCTGGTGCGGGGGATACGCAGTATTTT.

This rearrangement joins TRBV19 to TRBJ2-5, with 14 bases aligning to TRBD2. Germline loops: CDR1 LNHDA, CDR2 SQIVND (reference sequence). There are 15 residues in the CDR3. V gave up 5 bases and J gave up 5 bases; unmatched junction bases: 4. The DNA of the CDR3 is TGTGCCAGTAGTGCGACTAGCGGGGGGGCGGAGACCCAGTACTTC. Translating it yields CASSATSGGAETQYF. The variable domain in full, completed from reference TRBV19 and TRBJ2-5, reads DGGITQSPKYLFRKEGQNVTLSCEQNLNHDAMYWYRQDPGQGLRLIYYSQIVNDFQKGDIAEGYSVSREKKESFPLTVTSAQKNPTAFYLCASSATSGGAETQYFGPGTRLLVL.

This rearrangement joins TRBV4-1 to TRBJ2-3, with 11 bases fitting TRBD2. The CDR3 sequence is 15 residues long. V lost 3 bases and J lost 4; bases outside the gene matches: 3. CDR1 is MGHRA and CDR2 is YSYEKL in the germline V gene. The CDR3 DNA follows: TGCGCCAGCAGCCAGACTAGCGGGAATGCAGATACGCAGTATTTT. Protein product: CASSQTSGNADTQYF.

The sample holds a few counts of this clonotype. The genes are TRBV13 and TRBJ2-7; 7 nucleotides agree with TRBD1. Per the germline V gene, CDR1 is PRHDT and CDR2 is FYEKMQ (reference sequence). The CDR3 contains 14 residues. Germline trimming cut 0 bases from V and 4 bases from J; bases unmatched to any gene: 3. The CDR3 sequence: CASSLGQGYYEQYF. The CDR3 DNA reads as TGTGCCAGCAGCTTAGGACAGGGGTATTACGAGCAGTACTTC.